The 19 T cell receptor beta chains listed next were all sequenced from one sample in a study of blood T cell repertoires in COVID-19. Using immunoSEQ multiplex PCR, the repertoire was profiled, and TCRdb retains in-frame clones only, with some absent. Of about 320,000 clones detected, about nine tenths appear once; the ten largest clones hold about 5.2%. The sequenced material came from PBMCs or T cells enriched from blood (not recorded which). These receptor sequences come from a man in his 60s who had recovered from COVID-19.

V and J are TRBV7-3 and TRBJ1-1, with D unresolved. The germline V gene encodes CDR1 SGHTA and CDR2 FQGTGA. The CDR3 has 14 amino acids. The V end lost 0 bases, the J end lost 1 base, and 6 bases lay between the germline ends. In DNA form, the CDR3 reads TGTGCCAGCAGCTTAACGCACGGGAACACTGAAGCTTTCTTT. Translation gives CASSLTHGNTEAFF.

J is TRBJ2-5 and V is TRBV28; D perhaps matches TRBD1 (5 bases). Looked up from germline, CDR1 is MDHEN and CDR2 is SYDVKM. This CDR3 spans 15 amino acids. The V end lost 7 bases, the J end lost 1 base, and 16 bases lay between the germline ends. CDR3 in DNA: TGTGCCAGCACTCTAGGGAAGGGGTTCCAAGAGACCCAGTACTTC. The encoded protein is CASTLGKGFQETQYF.

V usage is TRBV10-3 and J usage is TRBJ2-7, with D perhaps TRBD1 (7 bases). This CDR3 has 13 amino acids. Per germline, CDR1 ENHRY and CDR2 SYGVKD. V was pared by 3 bases and J by 5 bases, with 11 bases between. DNA of the CDR3: TGTGCCATCAGTGACAGGGGGGTAGACGAGCAGTACTTC. Amino acid sequence: CAISDRGVDEQYF.

The V and J genes are TRBV5-1 and TRBJ2-7; 9 bases are a match to TRBD2. The junction had 10 bases not matched to a gene; V was cut back by 4 bases and J by 2 bases. CDR1 is SGHRS and CDR2 is YFSETQ in the germline V gene. The CDR3 length is 16 residues. The CDR3 nucleotides read TGCGCCAGCAGCCCCAGCGGGAGGTCCTCTCCCTACGAGCAGTACTTC. This codes for CASSPSGRSSPYEQYF.

The chain is built from TRBV29-1 and TRBJ1-2; perhaps TRBD1 as D (5 bases). Deletions cut 4 bases from V and 6 bases from J, with 9 bases between. This CDR3 region has 11 residues. The germline V gene has CDR1 SQVTM and CDR2 ANQGSEA. CDR3 in amino acids: CSVAGRDGYTF. CDR3 DNA: TGCAGCGTTGCGGGCAGGGATGGCTACACCTTC.

The V and J genes are TRBV4-1 and TRBJ2-7; 12 nucleotides match TRBD2. Germline V gene sequence: CDR1 MGHRA, CDR2 YSYEKL. This CDR3 is built from 15 residues. Germline trimming cut 4 bases from V and 3 bases from J; bases unmatched to any gene: 4. Here the CDR3 reads CASSLQGLAGYEQYF. The CDR3 DNA follows: TGCGCCAGCAGCCTCCAGGGACTAGCGGGCTACGAGCAGTACTTC.

The genes are TRBV19 and TRBJ1-5, with 9 bases that match TRBD1. The V and J ends lost 7 bases and 7 bases, in that order; junction bases with no gene match: 14. Germline CDR1 reads LNHDA; CDR2 reads SQIVND (reference sequence). The CDR3 totals 16 residues. DNA for the CDR3: TGTGCCAGTAAAACGACAGGGGGGAGTTATCAACAGCCCCAGCATTTT. Translated, it gives CASKTTGGSYQQPQHF. Full variable domain (missing parts from reference TRBV19 and TRBJ1-5): DGGITQSPKYLFRKEGQNVTLSCEQNLNHDAMYWYRQDPGQGLRLIYYSQIVNDFQKGDIAEGYSVSREKKESFPLTVTSAQKNPTAFYLCASKTTGGSYQQPQHFGDGTRLSIL.

In the case of this clone: Distinct nucleotide sequences in the sample also encode this CDR3. The chain carries TRBV5-1 and TRBJ1-1; D is unresolved. V was pared by 0 bases and J by 3 bases, with 9 bases between. Germline V gene sequence: CDR1 SGHRS, CDR2 YFSETQ. The CDR3 is 14 amino acids. This CDR3 is CASSLGGGDTEAFF. DNA for the CDR3: TGCGCCAGCAGCTTGGGCGGCGGGGACACTGAAGCTTTCTTT.

In this sample, this clone turned up a few times. The junction departs from the called germline gene at one end, perhaps through a read error. The V call is TRBV7-3, the J call TRBJ2-4; a possible D gene is TRBD1 (5 bases). The CDR3 totals 12 residues. Per germline, CDR1 SGHTA and CDR2 FQGTGA. The CDR3: CASSLTGSGLHF. In DNA form, the CDR3 reads TGTGCCAGCAGCTTAACTGGGTCAGGGTTGCACTTC.

This rearrangement joins TRBV28 to TRBJ1-2; D not certain. Germline lookup yields CDR1 MDHEN and CDR2 SYDVKM. This CDR3 spans 14 amino acids. The germline V and J ends were trimmed by 3 bases and 1 base, with 9 bases remaining between them. The CDR3 DNA is TGTGCCAGCAGTTTGAGGCAGTTTAACTATGGCTACACCTTC. Protein: CASSLRQFNYGYTF.

The V call is TRBV29-1, the J call TRBJ1-2; 8 nucleotides agree with TRBD1. Germline assignment: CDR1 SQVTM and CDR2 ANQGSEA. Losses at the gene ends were 5 bases for V and 8 bases for J; bases not matched to a gene: 7. The CDR3 contains 12 residues. The DNA for the CDR3 is TGCAGCGTTATTCTTACAGGGGGAGGCTACACCTTC. It is translated as CSVILTGGGYTF.

The chain recombines TRBV7-3 with TRBJ1-6; weak D call: TRBD1 (5 bases). Trimming left V 5 bases short and J 5 bases short, with 13 bases between. In germline, CDR1 is SGHTA, CDR2 FQGTGA. CDR3 length equals 15 residues. In DNA form, the CDR3 reads TGTGCCAGCAGCCCTTCGTGGGGGGATAATTCACCCCTCCACTTT. This translates into CASSPSWGDNSPLHF.

This sequence joins TRBV7-9 and TRBJ1-1; D ambiguous. Between the trimmed V and J ends, which lost 7 bases and 6 bases, there was a span of 12 bases. The CDR3 loop spans 12 amino acids. CDR1 and CDR2 from the germline V gene are SEHNR and FQNEAQ (reference sequence). The CDR3 DNA reads as TGTGCCAGCACCACACAGCTGGCTGAAGCTTTCTTT. Its translation is CASTTQLAEAFF. Complete variable domain (other parts from reference TRBV7-9 and TRBJ1-1): DTGVSQNPRHKITKRGQNVTFRCDPISEHNRLYWYRQTLGQGPEFLTYFQNEAQLEKSRLLSDRFSAERPKGSFSTLEIQRTEQGDSAMYLCASTTQLAEAFFGQGTRLTVV.

This clone is a singleton in its sample. The chain is built from TRBV9 and TRBJ2-7; D is possibly TRBD1 (6 bases). Germline values: CDR1 SGDLS, CDR2 YYNGEE. The CDR3 consists of 13 residues. V gave up 7 bases and J gave up 2 bases, with 13 bases separating them. CDR3 sequence reads: CASCGTPTYEQYF. The CDR3 nucleotides read TGTGCCAGCTGTGGGACACCTACCTACGAGCAGTACTTC.

The chain couples TRBV7-9 to TRBJ1-4; 10 positions agree with TRBD1. V shed 7 bases, J shed 8 bases, and the junction held 10 bases outside the gene matches. The CDR3 contains 15 residues. Germline V lookup: CDR1 SEHNR, CDR2 FQNEAQ (reference sequence). CDR3 region: CASTKDRGLDEKLFF. CDR3 DNA: TGTGCCAGCACCAAAGACAGGGGGCTAGACGAAAAACTGTTTTTT.

The CDR3 bases are TGTGCCAGCAGCGCAACTAGCGGTAACACCGGGGAGCTGTTTTTT. Translating it yields CASSATSGNTGELFF. The rearrangement links TRBV9 to TRBJ2-2; 8 nucleotides align to TRBD2. Germline V lookup: CDR1 SGDLS, CDR2 YYNGEE. This CDR3 comprises 15 residues. V trimming: 3 bases; J trimming: 2 bases; junction bases outside the gene matches: 3.

The chain joins TRBV5-4 to TRBJ2-2; 7 nucleotides match TRBD1. There are 17 residues in the CDR3. The V gene's germline CDR1 is SGHNT and CDR2 YYREEE (reference sequence). V was clipped by 1 base and J by 5 bases; unmatched bases: 11. The CDR3 region has the DNA TGTGCCAGCAGCTTGCTACAGACAGGGTCGACGACCGGGGAGCTGTTTTTT. Translated: CASSLLQTGSTTGELFF.

This chain links TRBV7-2 with TRBJ1-1; perhaps TRBD1 as D (5 bases). This CDR3 has 13 residues. The V gene's germline CDR1 is SGHTA and CDR2 FQGNSA. V was trimmed by 1 base and J by 5 bases, leaving 8 bases between them. The CDR3 region is CASSLDRHTEAFF. The CDR3 DNA reads as TGTGCCAGCAGCTTAGACAGGCATACTGAAGCTTTCTTT.

The chain has TRBV30 and TRBJ2-7, with 7 bases identical to TRBD2. Germline-derived CDR1 and CDR2 are GTSNPN and SVGIG (reference sequence). The CDR3 is 13 residues long. The ends lost 0 bases at V and 1 base at J; junction bases unmatched: 0. CDR3 in amino acids: CAWSVGGSYEQYF. CDR3 nucleotide sequence: TGTGCCTGGAGTGTGGGAGGGTCCTACGAGCAGTACTTC.